One sample yielded the 22 T cell receptor beta chains listed below, sequenced in a study of PD-L1 blockade in urothelial cancer. TCRdb's table, derived via immunoSEQ multiplex PCR, lists solely in-frame clones and lacks some. The repertoire holds under 55,000 clones, with about 87% as singletons. The sample consisted of PBMCs, taken around atezolizumab (anti-PD-L1) treatment. All receptors come from a middle-aged man with urothelial cancer.

The chain has TRBV5-1 and TRBJ2-2; the D gene is possibly TRBD1 (5 bases). Germline-derived CDR1 and CDR2 are SGHRS and YFSETQ. The V end was cut by 10 bases, the J end by 4 bases, with 14 bases between. This CDR3 contains 13 residues. The CDR3 nucleotides read TGCGCCTGTTCAGGGCAGCTCACCGGGGAGCTGTTTTTT. Translating gives CACSGQLTGELFF.

This clone was seen repeatedly, ten times or more. This chain uses TRBV9 with TRBJ2-5; a possible D gene is TRBD2 (6 bases). CDR1 SGDLS and CDR2 YYNGEE come from the germline V gene. CDR3 length: 16 amino acids. The ends were cut back, 3 bases at V and 1 base at J, with 16 bases in the middle. The CDR3 nucleotides read TGTGCCAGCAGCGCCGCTCAACGGGGGAGCCAAGAGACCCAGTACTTC. Amino acid sequence: CASSAAQRGSQETQYF.

The chain uses TRBV11-2 and TRBJ2-1; D possibly corresponds to TRBD2 (6 bases). With 1 base removed from V and 6 bases from J, the gap between germline ends came to 10 bases. Germline V gene data show CDR1 as SGHAT and CDR2 as FQNNGV. The CDR3 runs 14 residues. This chain's CDR3 is CASSLGTTINEQFF. In nucleotides, the CDR3 is TGTGCCAGCAGCTTAGGGACTACAATCAATGAGCAGTTCTTC.

The V call is TRBV28, the J call TRBJ2-7, with 7 nucleotides matching TRBD2. This CDR3 is built from 14 residues. V was clipped by 7 bases and J by 0 bases; unmatched bases: 6. The germline V gene encodes CDR1 MDHEN and CDR2 SYDVKM. The CDR3 region has the DNA TGTGCCAGCAAGCGGGGAGGCCCCTCCTACGAGCAGTACTTC. Translating gives CASKRGGPSYEQYF.

This sequence joins TRBV7-3 and TRBJ2-1; 10 bases match TRBD2. The CDR3 covers 16 residues. V shed 2 bases and J 5 bases; nucleotides not matched to a gene: 6. The germline CDR1 and CDR2 sequences are SGHTA and FQGTGA. The CDR3 spells CASSLVPGLANNEQFF. The CDR3 DNA is TGTGCCAGCAGCTTAGTACCGGGACTAGCGAACAATGAGCAGTTCTTC.

This clone appeared a few times. The rearrangement joins TRBV2 to TRBJ2-7, with TRBD2 as a possible D gene (7 bases). Germline CDR1 reads SNHLY; CDR2 reads FYNNEI. V lost 7 bases, J lost 7 bases, and 17 bases lay in between. The CDR3 contains 13 residues. The CDR3 bases are TGTGCCAGCACCCCCGGGGGGCTGCGGGAGCAGTACTTC. It yields the protein CASTPGGLREQYF. The full variable domain, with the rest looked up from reference TRBV2 and TRBJ2-7, is EPEVTQTPSHQVTQMGQEVILRCVPISNHLYFYWYRQILGQKVEFLVSFYNNEISEKSEIFDDQFSVERPDGSNFTLKIRSTKLEDSAMYFCASTPGGLREQYFGPGTRLTVT.

Only one count was recorded for this clone. The rearrangement uses TRBV18 and TRBJ2-3, with D tentatively TRBD1 (5 bases). CDR1 and CDR2 (germline): KGHSH, LQKENI. Trimming took 4 bases from V and 2 from J, leaving 13 bases between them. The CDR3 covers 15 residues. This CDR3 reads CASSRALGPTDTQYF. The DNA of the CDR3 is TGTGCCAGCTCACGGGCATTGGGGCCCACAGATACGCAGTATTTT.

The CDR3 bases are TGTGCCTGCCGGGACAGCAGGAGGGGGTCTGAAGCTTTCTTT. It yields the protein CACRDSRRGSEAFF. The rearrangement links TRBV27 to TRBJ1-1; 7 bases agree with TRBD1. J was trimmed by 6 bases and V by 11 bases; bases with no gene match: 15. The germline CDR1 and CDR2 sequences are MNHEY and SMNVEV (reference sequence). CDR3 size: 14 residues.

CDR3 region: CASRRRETSTDTQYF. CDR3 nucleotides: TGTGCCAGCCGGCGACGGGAAACTAGCACAGATACGCAGTATTTT. The rearrangement uses TRBV27 and TRBJ2-3; D may be TRBD2 (5 bases). The CDR3 contains 15 residues. V lost 8 bases, J lost 0 bases, and 15 bases lay in between. Per the germline V gene, CDR1 is MNHEY and CDR2 is SMNVEV (reference sequence).

The count of this clone is one. V usage is TRBV6-6 and J usage is TRBJ2-1; TRBD2 matches 11 bases. The V segment lost 0 bases and the J segment 9 bases; nucleotides outside the gene matches: 4. The germline gives CDR1 MNHNY, CDR2 SVGAGI (reference sequence). This CDR3 is built from 15 residues. This CDR3 is CASSYSTSGKGEQFF. DNA of the CDR3: TGTGCCAGCAGTTACTCGACTAGCGGGAAGGGTGAGCAGTTCTTC.

The rearrangement uses TRBV7-2 and TRBJ2-5; 7 nucleotides agree with TRBD1. V lost 7 bases to trimming and J lost 5 bases; unmatched junction nucleotides: 7. CDR1 SGHTA and CDR2 FQGNSA come from the germline V gene. This CDR3 spans 13 amino acids. CDR3 protein: CASTFGRGETQYF. The CDR3 region has the DNA TGTGCCAGCACCTTTGGCAGGGGGGAGACCCAGTACTTC.

CDR3 loop: CATSRDPTGGDTQYF. The CDR3 coding sequence is TGTGCCACCAGCAGAGACCCCACCGGGGGGGACACGCAGTATTTT. The V gene is TRBV15, the J gene TRBJ2-3, with 8 bases lining up with TRBD2. CDR1 and CDR2 (germline): LNHNV, YYDKDF (reference sequence). Trimming cost V 0 bases and J 9 bases; bases outside gene matches: 8. The CDR3 covers 15 residues.

The chain is built from TRBV19 and TRBJ2-7; perhaps TRBD1 as D (6 bases). The germline V and J ends were trimmed by 6 bases and 0 bases, with 18 bases remaining between them. The germline gives CDR1 LNHDA, CDR2 SQIVND (reference sequence). The CDR3 sequence is 16 residues long. The CDR3 DNA sequence: TGTGCCAGTAGCGGGACAAGGGGCGGCAGCTCCTACGAGCAGTACTTC. Translation: CASSGTRGGSSYEQYF.

V is TRBV29-1 and J is TRBJ1-2; D might be TRBD1 (5 bases). Germline V gene sequence: CDR1 SQVTM, CDR2 ANQGSEA. Deletions cut 4 bases from V and 5 bases from J, with 11 bases between. The length of the CDR3 is 12 residues. CDR3 region: CSVAARGYGYTF. In DNA form, the CDR3 reads TGCAGCGTTGCGGCAAGGGGTTATGGCTACACCTTC. Full variable domain (outside the CDR3, taken from reference TRBV29-1 and TRBJ1-2): SAVISQKPSRDICQRGTSLTIQCQVDSQVTMMFWYRQQPGQSLTLIATANQGSEATYESGFVIDKFPISRPNLTFSTLTVSNMSPEDSSIYLCSVAARGYGYTFGSGTRLTVV.

The genes are TRBV7-8 and TRBJ2-1, with D possibly TRBD2 on 5 matching bases. V was shortened by 2 bases and J by 4 bases, with 12 bases between the two germline ends. Germline V lookup: CDR1 SGHVS, CDR2 FQNEAQ. This CDR3 is built from 15 residues. For the CDR3, the DNA is TGTGCCAGCAGCTTAAAACTAGTCCCTTACAATGAGCAGTTCTTC. This translates into CASSLKLVPYNEQFF. The whole variable domain, remainder taken from reference TRBV7-8 and TRBJ2-1, is GAGVSQSPRYKVAKRGQDVALRCDPISGHVSLFWYQQALGQGPEFLTYFQNEAQLDKSGLPSDRFFAERPEGSVSTLKIQRTQQEDSAVYLCASSLKLVPYNEQFFGPGTRLTVL.

The genes are TRBV19 and TRBJ2-6, with 7 nucleotides matching TRBD2. Losses at the gene ends were 6 bases for V and 0 bases for J; bases not matched to a gene: 5. The CDR3 sequence is 16 residues long. Germline-derived CDR1 and CDR2 are LNHDA and SQIVND (reference sequence). Written as DNA, the CDR3 is TGTGCCAGTAGCCCTTCGGGGGGCTCTGGGGCCAACGTCCTGACTTTC. Translated, it gives CASSPSGGSGANVLTF.

The chain carries TRBV5-3 and TRBJ2-7; D gene uncertain. TRBV5-3 is recorded as an ORF, its role being uncertain. The length of the CDR3 is 14 residues. The V gene lost 4 bases and the J gene lost 0 bases, with 11 bases spanning the gap. Here the CDR3 reads CARSPLRFSYEQYF. The CDR3 DNA reads TGTGCCAGAAGCCCGTTACGGTTCTCCTACGAGCAGTACTTC.

The chain joins TRBV6-1 to TRBJ1-5; D is possibly TRBD1 (6 bases). CDR3 size: 14 residues. Germline lookup yields CDR1 MNHNS and CDR2 SASEGT. V was pared by 11 bases and J by 5 bases, with 19 bases between. The CDR3 is CAAHRVGFDQPQHF. The CDR3 region has the DNA TGTGCCGCCCACAGGGTGGGGTTTGATCAGCCCCAGCATTTT.

This clone was seen just once. The chain couples TRBV5-1 to TRBJ1-3; D is undetermined. The CDR3 has 15 amino acids. The ends were cut back, 0 bases at V and 0 bases at J, with 7 bases in the middle. Germline loops: CDR1 SGHRS, CDR2 YFSETQ. CDR3 in amino acids: CASSLEGGSGNTIYF. The CDR3 DNA is TGCGCCAGCAGCTTGGAGGGAGGCTCTGGAAACACCATATATTTT.

V and J are TRBV5-1 and TRBJ2-1, with 13 bases matching TRBD2. Germline assignment: CDR1 SGHRS and CDR2 YFSETQ. V trimming: 1 base; J trimming: 5 bases; junction bases outside the gene matches: 9. The CDR3 loop spans 18 amino acids. Written as DNA, the CDR3 is TGCGCCAGCAGCTTGACTAGCGGGAGGGCCTTTAGGCACAATGAGCAGTTCTTC. The encoded protein is CASSLTSGRAFRHNEQFF.

The chain uses TRBV28 and TRBJ2-7; 7 bases agree with TRBD1. V trimming: 3 bases; J trimming: 3 bases; junction bases outside the gene matches: 8. There are 15 residues in the CDR3. CDR1 is MDHEN, CDR2 SYDVKM, per germline. CDR3 sequence: CASSFNRGVHYEQYF. The CDR3, as DNA: TGTGCCAGCAGTTTCAACAGGGGCGTGCACTACGAGCAGTACTTC.

The gene calls are TRBV6-6 and TRBJ1-1, with unresolved D. Germline assignment: CDR1 MNHNY and CDR2 SVGAGI (reference sequence). V lost 2 bases to trimming and J lost 7 bases, with 8 bases between them. This CDR3 spans 12 amino acids. The CDR3 sequence is CASSYRGGEAFF. In DNA form, the CDR3 reads TGTGCCAGCAGTTACCGGGGTGGTGAAGCTTTCTTT.